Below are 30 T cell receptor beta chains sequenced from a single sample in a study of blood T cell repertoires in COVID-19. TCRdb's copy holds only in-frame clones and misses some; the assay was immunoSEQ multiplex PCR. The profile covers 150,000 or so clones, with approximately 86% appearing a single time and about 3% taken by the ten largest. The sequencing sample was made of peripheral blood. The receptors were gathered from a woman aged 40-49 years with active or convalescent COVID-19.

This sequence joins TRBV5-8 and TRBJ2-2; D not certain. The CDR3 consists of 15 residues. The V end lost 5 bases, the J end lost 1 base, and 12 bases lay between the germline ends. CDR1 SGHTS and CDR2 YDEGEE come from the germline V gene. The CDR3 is CASRVRTLNTGELFF. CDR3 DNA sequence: TGTGCCAGCAGAGTGCGAACCCTGAACACCGGGGAGCTGTTTTTT.

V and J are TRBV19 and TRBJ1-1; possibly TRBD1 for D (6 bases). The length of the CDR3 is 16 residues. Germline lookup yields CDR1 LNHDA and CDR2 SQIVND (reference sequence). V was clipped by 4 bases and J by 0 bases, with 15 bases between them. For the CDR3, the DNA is TGTGCCAGTAGTAGGGGCAGGGGAGTCGTGAACACTGAAGCTTTCTTT. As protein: CASSRGRGVVNTEAFF.

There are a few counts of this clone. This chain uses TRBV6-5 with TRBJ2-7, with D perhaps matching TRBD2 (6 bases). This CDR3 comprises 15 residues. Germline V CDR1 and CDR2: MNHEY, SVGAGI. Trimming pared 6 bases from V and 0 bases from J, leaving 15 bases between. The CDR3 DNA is TGTGCCAGCAGGGTCGAGAGGGGACTCTCCTACGAGCAGTACTTC. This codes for CASRVERGLSYEQYF.

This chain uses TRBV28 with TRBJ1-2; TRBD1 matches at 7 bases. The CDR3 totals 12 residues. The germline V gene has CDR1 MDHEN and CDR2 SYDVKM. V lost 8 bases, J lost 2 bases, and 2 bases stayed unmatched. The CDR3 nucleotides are TGTGCCAGCCGGGACAGAAACTATGGCTACACCTTC. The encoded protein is CASRDRNYGYTF.

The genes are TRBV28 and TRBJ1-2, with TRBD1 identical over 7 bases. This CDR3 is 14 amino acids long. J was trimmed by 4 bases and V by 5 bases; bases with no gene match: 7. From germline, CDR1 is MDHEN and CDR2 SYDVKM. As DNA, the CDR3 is TGTGCCAGCAGTCCCCCGACAGGGTTCTATGGCTACACCTTC. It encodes CASSPPTGFYGYTF.

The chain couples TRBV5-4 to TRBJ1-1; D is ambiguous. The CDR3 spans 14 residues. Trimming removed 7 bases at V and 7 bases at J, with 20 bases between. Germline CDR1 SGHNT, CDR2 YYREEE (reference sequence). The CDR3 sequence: CASVNREGRFEAFF. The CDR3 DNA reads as TGTGCCAGCGTCAATCGGGAAGGACGCTTTGAAGCTTTCTTT.

CDR3 coding DNA: TGTGCCAGCAGCCTAACTATAGCGGGAGGGCATGAGACCCAGTACTTC. Its translation is CASSLTIAGGHETQYF. This chain joins TRBV7-8 and TRBJ2-5; TRBD2 matches at 11 bases. The V gene end was trimmed by 5 bases and the J gene end by 5 bases; junction bases not matched to a gene: 10. The CDR3 has 16 amino acids. The germline CDR1 and CDR2 sequences are SGHVS and FQNEAQ.

The CDR3 coding sequence is TGTGCCAGCAATAACAGGGGGCGAGAGGAAAAACTGTTTTTT. Protein product: CASNNRGREEKLFF. The chain is built from TRBV6-6 and TRBJ1-4, with 9 bases aligning to TRBD1. Unmatched junction bases numbered 8, after V lost 7 bases and J lost 8 bases. CDR1 is MNHNY, CDR2 SVGAGI, per germline (reference sequence). This CDR3 region has 14 residues.

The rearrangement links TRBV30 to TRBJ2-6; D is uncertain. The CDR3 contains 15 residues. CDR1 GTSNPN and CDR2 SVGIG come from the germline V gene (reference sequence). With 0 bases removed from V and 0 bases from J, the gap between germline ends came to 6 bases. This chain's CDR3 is CAWSVRVSGANVLTF. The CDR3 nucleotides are TGTGCCTGGAGTGTACGGGTCTCTGGGGCCAACGTCCTGACTTTC.

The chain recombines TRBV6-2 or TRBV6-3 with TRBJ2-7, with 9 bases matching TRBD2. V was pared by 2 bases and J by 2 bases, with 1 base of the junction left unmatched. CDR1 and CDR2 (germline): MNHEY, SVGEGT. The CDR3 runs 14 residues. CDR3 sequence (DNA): TGTGCCAGCAGTTACAGCGGGGGGACCTACGAGCAGTACTTC. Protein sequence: CASSYSGGTYEQYF.

CDR3 in amino acids: CASSVWERGHTDTQYF. The CDR3 DNA is TGTGCCAGCAGTGTTTGGGAGCGGGGACACACAGATACGCAGTATTTT. The chain combines TRBV6-1 with TRBJ2-3, with D perhaps TRBD2 (7 bases). V lost 4 bases, J lost 2 bases, and 16 bases lay in between. Germline CDR1 MNHNS, CDR2 SASEGT. The CDR3 runs 16 residues.

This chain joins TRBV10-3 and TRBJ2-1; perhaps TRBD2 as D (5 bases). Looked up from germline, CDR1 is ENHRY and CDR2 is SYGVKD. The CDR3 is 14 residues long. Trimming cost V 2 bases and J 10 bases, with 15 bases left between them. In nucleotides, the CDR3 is TGTGCCATCAGTGAGCCGCCTATTGGGGAGGAGCAGTTCTTC. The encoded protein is CAISEPPIGEEQFF.

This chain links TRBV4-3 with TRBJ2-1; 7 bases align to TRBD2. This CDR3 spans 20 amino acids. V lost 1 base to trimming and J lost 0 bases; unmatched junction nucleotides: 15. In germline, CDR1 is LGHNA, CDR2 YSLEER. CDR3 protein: CASSQGSLNAGAISYNEQFF. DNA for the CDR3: TGCGCCAGCAGCCAAGGGTCTCTGAACGCGGGAGCAATCTCCTACAATGAGCAGTTCTTC.

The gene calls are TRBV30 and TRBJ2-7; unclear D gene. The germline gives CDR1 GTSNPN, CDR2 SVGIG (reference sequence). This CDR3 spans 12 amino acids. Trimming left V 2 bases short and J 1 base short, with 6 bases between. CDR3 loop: CAWSPGSYEQYF. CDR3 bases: TGTGCCTGGAGTCCCGGGTCCTACGAGCAGTACTTC.

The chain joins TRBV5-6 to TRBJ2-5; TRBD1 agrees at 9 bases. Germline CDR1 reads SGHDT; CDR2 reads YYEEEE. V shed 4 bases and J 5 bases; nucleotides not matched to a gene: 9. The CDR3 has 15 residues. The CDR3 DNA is TGTGCCAGCAGCACCCGGGACAGGGTGTACGAGACCCAGTACTTC. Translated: CASSTRDRVYETQYF. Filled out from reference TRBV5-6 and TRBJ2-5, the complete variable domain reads DAGVTQSPTHLIKTRGQQVTLRCSPKSGHDTVSWYQQALGQGPQFIFQYYEEEERQRGNFPDRFSGHQFPNYSSELNVNALLLGDSALYLCASSTRDRVYETQYFGPGTRLLVL.

CDR3 sequence (DNA): TGTGCCAGCAGCATATTACAGGGGGGAAAACTGTTTTTT. This codes for CASSILQGGKLFF. The chain uses TRBV5-6 and TRBJ1-4, with 8 positions matching TRBD1. CDR3 length: 13 amino acids. With V trimmed by 4 bases and J by 10 bases, 6 bases remained unmatched. Germline CDR1 is SGHDT and CDR2 is YYEEEE.

CDR3 nucleotide sequence: TGTGCCAGCAGTTTCATCCCCCCTAGCGGGGTGAGTAGGGATACGCAGTATTTT. Translated, it gives CASSFIPPSGVSRDTQYF. This chain connects TRBV27 to TRBJ2-3; 9 bases are a match to TRBD2. CDR1 MNHEY and CDR2 SMNVEV come from the germline V gene (reference sequence). CDR3 length: 18 amino acids. The junction had 16 bases not matched to a gene; V was cut back by 3 bases and J by 6 bases.

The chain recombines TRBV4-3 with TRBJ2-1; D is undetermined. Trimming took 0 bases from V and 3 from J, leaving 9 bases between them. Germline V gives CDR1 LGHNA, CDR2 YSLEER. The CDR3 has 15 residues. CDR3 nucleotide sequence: TGCGCCAGCAGCCAAGACCCTGGCCTCTACAATGAGCAGTTCTTC. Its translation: CASSQDPGLYNEQFF.

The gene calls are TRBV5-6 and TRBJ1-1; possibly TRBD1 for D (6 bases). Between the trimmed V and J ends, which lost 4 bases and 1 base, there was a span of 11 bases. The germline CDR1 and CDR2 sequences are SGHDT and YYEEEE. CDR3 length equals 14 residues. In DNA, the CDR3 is TGTGCCAGCAGCCTTGGACAGACGAACACTGAAGCTTTCTTT. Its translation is CASSLGQTNTEAFF.

Written as DNA, the CDR3 is TGTGCCATCAGCGAGGAGACAGCAGGGCTCGGCACTGAAGCTTTCTTT. As protein: CAISEETAGLGTEAFF. This sequence joins TRBV10-3 and TRBJ1-1, with a possible D match to TRBD1 (5 bases). This CDR3 has 16 amino acids. V gave up 6 bases and J gave up 4 bases, with 21 bases separating them. Germline loops: CDR1 ENHRY, CDR2 SYGVKD.

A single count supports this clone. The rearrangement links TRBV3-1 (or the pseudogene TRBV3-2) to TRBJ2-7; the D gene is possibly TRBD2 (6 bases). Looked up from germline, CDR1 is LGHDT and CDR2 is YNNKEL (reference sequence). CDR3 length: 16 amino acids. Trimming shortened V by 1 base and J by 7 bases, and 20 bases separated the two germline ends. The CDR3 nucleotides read TGTGCCAGCAGCCAAGGCTTTGGGACTTCGCTGGGGGAGCAGTACTTC. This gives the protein CASSQGFGTSLGEQYF.

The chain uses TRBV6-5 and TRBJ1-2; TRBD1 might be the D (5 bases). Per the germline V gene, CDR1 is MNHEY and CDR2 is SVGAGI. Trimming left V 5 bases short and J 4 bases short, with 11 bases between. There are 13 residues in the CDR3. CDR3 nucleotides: TGTGCCAGCAGTCCCGACAGATTCTATGGCTACACCTTC. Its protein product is CASSPDRFYGYTF.

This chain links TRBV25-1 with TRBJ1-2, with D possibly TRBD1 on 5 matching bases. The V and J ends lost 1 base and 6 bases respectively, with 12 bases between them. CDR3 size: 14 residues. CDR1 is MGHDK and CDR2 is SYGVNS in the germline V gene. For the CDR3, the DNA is TGTGCCAGCAGTGAATTGGCGCTAGGGGATGGCTACACCTTC. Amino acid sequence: CASSELALGDGYTF.

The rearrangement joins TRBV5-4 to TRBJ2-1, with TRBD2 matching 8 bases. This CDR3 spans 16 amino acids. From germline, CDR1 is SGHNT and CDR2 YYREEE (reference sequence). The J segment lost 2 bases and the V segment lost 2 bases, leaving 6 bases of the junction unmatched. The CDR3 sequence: CASSFGAGGPYNEQFF. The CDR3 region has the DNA TGTGCCAGCAGCTTCGGGGCGGGAGGCCCCTACAATGAGCAGTTCTTC.

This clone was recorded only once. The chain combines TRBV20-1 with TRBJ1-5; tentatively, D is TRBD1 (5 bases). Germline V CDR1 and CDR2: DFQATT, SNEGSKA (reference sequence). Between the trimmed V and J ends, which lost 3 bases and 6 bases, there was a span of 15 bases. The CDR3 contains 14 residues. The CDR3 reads CSASPGGAGQPQHF. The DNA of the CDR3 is TGCAGTGCTAGTCCCGGAGGGGCTGGTCAGCCCCAGCATTTT.

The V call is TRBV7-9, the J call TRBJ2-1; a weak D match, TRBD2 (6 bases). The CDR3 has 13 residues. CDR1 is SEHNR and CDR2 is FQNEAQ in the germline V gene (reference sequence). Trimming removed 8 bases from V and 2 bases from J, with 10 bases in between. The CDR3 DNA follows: TGTGCCAGCGTAGGAGGGGCCTACAATGAGCAGTTCTTC. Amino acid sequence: CASVGGAYNEQFF.

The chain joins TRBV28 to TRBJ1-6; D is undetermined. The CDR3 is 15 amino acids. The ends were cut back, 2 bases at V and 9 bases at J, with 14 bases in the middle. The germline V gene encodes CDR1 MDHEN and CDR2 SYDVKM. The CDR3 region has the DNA TGTGCCAGCAGTTTACATAAATTAAGGAGTTCACCCCTCCACTTT. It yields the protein CASSLHKLRSSPLHF.

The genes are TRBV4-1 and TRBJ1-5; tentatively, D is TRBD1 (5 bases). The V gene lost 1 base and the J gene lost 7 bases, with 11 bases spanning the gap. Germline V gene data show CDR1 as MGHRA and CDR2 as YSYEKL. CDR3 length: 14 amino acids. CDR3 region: CASSQVGRAQPQHF. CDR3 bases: TGCGCCAGCAGCCAAGTGGGCAGGGCCCAGCCCCAGCATTTT.

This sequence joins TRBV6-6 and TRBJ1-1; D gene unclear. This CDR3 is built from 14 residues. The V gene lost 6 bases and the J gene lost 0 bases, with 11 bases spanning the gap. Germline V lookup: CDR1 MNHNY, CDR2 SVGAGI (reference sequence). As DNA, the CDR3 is TGTGCCAGCAGCCCCCGCGGGGTGAACACTGAAGCTTTCTTT. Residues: CASSPRGVNTEAFF.

CDR3 region: CASSRSPPQGWQANYGYTF. The CDR3 nucleotides read TGTGCCAGCAGTCGCAGCCCCCCACAGGGATGGCAAGCTAACTATGGCTACACCTTC. The chain carries TRBV27 and TRBJ1-2; tentative D call: TRBD1 (6 bases). The CDR3 extends over 19 amino acids. Germline V lookup: CDR1 MNHEY, CDR2 SMNVEV (reference sequence). Trimming took off 5 bases at V and 0 bases at J, with 25 bases between the two ends.